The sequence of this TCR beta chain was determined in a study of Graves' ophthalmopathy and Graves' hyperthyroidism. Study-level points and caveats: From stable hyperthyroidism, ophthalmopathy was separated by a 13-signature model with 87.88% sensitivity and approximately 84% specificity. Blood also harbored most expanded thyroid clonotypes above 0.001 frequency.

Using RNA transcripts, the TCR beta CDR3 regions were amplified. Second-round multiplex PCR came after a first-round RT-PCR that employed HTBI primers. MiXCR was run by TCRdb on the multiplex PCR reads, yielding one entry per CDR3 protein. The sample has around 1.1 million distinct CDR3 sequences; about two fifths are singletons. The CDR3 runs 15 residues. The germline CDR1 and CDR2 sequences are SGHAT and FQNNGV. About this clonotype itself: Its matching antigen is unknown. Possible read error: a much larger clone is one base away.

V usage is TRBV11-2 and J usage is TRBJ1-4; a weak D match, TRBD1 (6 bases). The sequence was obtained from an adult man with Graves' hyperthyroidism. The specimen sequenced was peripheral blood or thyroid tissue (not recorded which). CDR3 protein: CAISSPGQTREKLFF. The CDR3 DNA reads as TGTGCCATCAGCTCGCCCGGACAGACTCGTGAAAAACTGTTTTTT.